The sequence of this T cell receptor (beta chain) was determined in a study of CD8 T cells in Susac syndrome. When the RNA was reverse transcribed, random hexamers were used with an input of roughly 0.45 to 1 ug. TCRdb reprocessed the immunoSEQ multiplex PCR reads via MiXCR and lists one record per CDR3 protein. Of tens of thousands of distinct CDR3 sequences in the sample, around 94% were seen once. Patients with Susac syndrome fulfilled recently defined diagnostic criteria for definite or probable disease. With 1 base removed from V and 1 base from J, the gap between germline ends came to 15 bases. Germline CDR1 is DFQATT and CDR2 is SNEGSKA (reference sequence). The CDR3 runs 16 residues.

The sequencing sample was made of CD8+ T cells from PBMCs. The rearrangement links TRBV20-1 to TRBJ2-3; the D is unclear. This TCR derives from a human donor with Susac syndrome. Here the CDR3 reads CSARVPPLGGTDTQYF. In DNA, the CDR3 is TGCAGTGCTAGAGTCCCCCCGTTAGGAGGCACAGATACGCAGTATTTT.